The entry below gives a single TCR beta chain sequence along with its context. The data were taken from a study of cytomegalovirus exposure and HLA in healthy donors. V trimming: 2 bases; J trimming: 6 bases; junction bases outside the gene matches: 7. The CDR3 spans 14 residues. Germline CDR1 SGHDT, CDR2 YYEEEE. PCR primers comprised 60 Vbeta and 13 Jbeta primers. Generated by immunoSEQ multiplex PCR, the TCRdb table keeps only in-frame clones and is missing some. The sample carries approximately 130,000 clones, 75% to 85% recorded once. This TCR was sampled from a male donor in good health and CMV-seronegative. Specimen: PBMCs. The genes are TRBV5-6 and TRBJ2-7, with 8 bases lining up with TRBD1. The chain's CDR3 is CASSFRDRKGEQYF. In DNA form, the CDR3 reads TGTGCCAGCAGCTTTCGGGACAGGAAGGGCGAGCAGTACTTC.